Below, 16 T cell receptor beta chains from the same sample are listed, as sequenced in a study of somatic mutations in cytotoxic T cells in rheumatoid arthritis. Only in-frame clones appear in the TCRdb table, and some are missing; sequencing was by immunoSEQ multiplex PCR. The sample contains some 38,000 clones, approximately 80% of which appear only once. Sequencing was carried out using CD8+ T cells sorted from blood. The receptors were sampled from a man aged 40-55 years in good health.

The chain joins TRBV7-6 to TRBJ2-7; 10 positions agree with TRBD2. The V gene's germline CDR1 is SGHVS and CDR2 FNYEAQ. CDR3 length: 17 residues. J gave up 3 bases and V 1 base, and 9 bases lay outside the gene matches. Here the CDR3 reads CASSLGGVAGGFYEQYF. In DNA form, the CDR3 reads TGTGCCAGCAGCTTAGGGGGCGTAGCGGGAGGTTTCTACGAGCAGTACTTC. The full variable domain, completed using reference TRBV7-6 and TRBJ2-7, is GAGVSQSPRYKVTKRGQDVALRCDPISGHVSLYWYRQALGQGPEFLTYFNYEAQQDKSGLPNDRFSAERPEGSISTLTIQRTEQRDSAMYRCASSLGGVAGGFYEQYFGPGTRLTVT.

This chain connects TRBV7-9 to TRBJ2-7; 9 nucleotides agree with TRBD2. Germline-derived CDR1 and CDR2 are SEHNR and FQNEAQ (reference sequence). This CDR3 is built from 15 residues. The V gene end was trimmed by 4 bases and the J gene end by 2 bases; junction bases not matched to a gene: 6. In nucleotides, the CDR3 is TGTGCCAGCAGCTGGGGACTAGCAGAAGCCTACGAGCAGTACTTC. Protein: CASSWGLAEAYEQYF.

This chain joins TRBV28 and TRBJ1-1, with D uncertain. The germline CDR1 and CDR2 sequences are MDHEN and SYDVKM. The CDR3 runs 12 residues. The ends were cut back, 6 bases at V and 4 bases at J, with 9 bases in the middle. The CDR3 DNA reads TGTGCCAGCAGCCCTTTACCCACTGAAGCTTTCTTT. Its translation is CASSPLPTEAFF. Combining the CDR3 with reference TRBV28 and TRBJ1-1 gives the whole variable domain DVKVTQSSRYLVKRTGEKVFLECVQDMDHENMFWYRQDPGLGLRLIYFSYDVKMKEKGDIPEGYSVSREKKERFSLILESASTNQTSMYLCASSPLPTEAFFGQGTRLTVV.

V gene TRBV19 combines with J gene TRBJ1-1; 7 bases line up with TRBD1. Trimming at V came to 5 bases and at J to 1 base, leaving 7 bases not matched to a gene. The CDR3 is made up of 15 amino acids. From germline, CDR1 is LNHDA and CDR2 SQIVND (reference sequence). In nucleotides, the CDR3 is TGTGCCAGTAGTTCTCCCCACAGGGGGAACACTGAAGCTTTCTTT. It yields the protein CASSSPHRGNTEAFF.

This chain joins TRBV6-6 and TRBJ2-1; D is undetermined. V lost 0 bases, J lost 6 bases, and 12 bases lay in between. The CDR3 runs 15 residues. CDR1 is MNHNY and CDR2 is SVGAGI in the germline V gene (reference sequence). CDR3 bases: TGTGCCAGCAGTTACTCATCGGCTCCGGGCAATGAGCAGTTCTTC. Translating gives CASSYSSAPGNEQFF.

The rearrangement uses TRBV5-4 and TRBJ2-1; TRBD2 might be the D (5 bases). Germline loops: CDR1 SGHNT, CDR2 YYREEE (reference sequence). CDR3 length: 16 residues. The ends were cut back, 4 bases at V and 0 bases at J, with 14 bases in the middle. The CDR3 DNA is TGTGCCAGCAGCAGGGAGCAGGCGAGCTCCTACAATGAGCAGTTCTTC. Translation gives CASSREQASSYNEQFF.

This chain joins TRBV4-3 and TRBJ2-3; 10 bases line up with TRBD1. The CDR3 runs to 17 residues. V was clipped by 1 base and J by 0 bases; unmatched bases: 4. Looked up from germline, CDR1 is LGHNA and CDR2 is YSLEER. CDR3 sequence reads: CASSQGGTGASTDTQYF. CDR3 bases: TGCGCCAGCAGCCAAGGGGGGACAGGGGCGAGCACAGATACGCAGTATTTT.

V and J are TRBV19 and TRBJ2-1; unclear D gene. CDR3 length equals 15 residues. V gave up 1 base and J gave up 3 bases, with 10 bases separating them. CDR1 is LNHDA and CDR2 is SQIVND in the germline V gene (reference sequence). The CDR3 DNA is TGTGCCAGTAGTATAGTGGCTCTTGACTACAATGAGCAGTTCTTC. Translated, it gives CASSIVALDYNEQFF.

This clone was seen a few times. The chain couples TRBV27 to TRBJ2-7; 7 bases are a match to TRBD2. The CDR3 spans 14 residues. Trimming removed 5 bases from V and 3 bases from J; junction bases left unmatched: 7. Germline loops: CDR1 MNHEY, CDR2 SMNVEV (reference sequence). The CDR3 protein is CASSPLGGDYEQYF. DNA for the CDR3: TGTGCCAGCAGTCCTCTTGGGGGGGACTACGAGCAGTACTTC.

J is TRBJ2-7 and V is TRBV6-5; TRBD1 aligns across 10 bases. The J segment lost 4 bases and the V segment lost 7 bases, leaving 4 bases of the junction unmatched. The CDR3 is 13 residues long. Germline CDR1 and CDR2: MNHEY and SVGAGI. CDR3 in DNA: TGTGCCAGCACCTGGACAGGGGGGTACGAGCAGTACTTC. It specifies CASTWTGGYEQYF.

The chain couples TRBV28 to TRBJ1-1; 7 nucleotides align to TRBD1. CDR1 and CDR2 (germline): MDHEN, SYDVKM. This CDR3 has 12 amino acids. V shed 8 bases, J shed 6 bases, and the junction held 6 bases outside the gene matches. CDR3 DNA sequence: TGTGCCAGCTGGGACAGTGGGGCTGAAGCTTTCTTT. Translation: CASWDSGAEAFF. Filled out from reference TRBV28 and TRBJ1-1, the complete variable domain reads DVKVTQSSRYLVKRTGEKVFLECVQDMDHENMFWYRQDPGLGLRLIYFSYDVKMKEKGDIPEGYSVSREKKERFSLILESASTNQTSMYLCASWDSGAEAFFGQGTRLTVV.

J is TRBJ2-1 and V is TRBV27; TRBD2 matches 8 bases. This CDR3 region has 15 residues. The J segment lost 0 bases and the V segment lost 6 bases, leaving 4 bases of the junction unmatched. Per germline, CDR1 MNHEY and CDR2 SMNVEV (reference sequence). The CDR3 nucleotides are TGTGCCAGCAGCCTTAGCGGGACCTCCTACAATGAGCAGTTCTTC. Translation: CASSLSGTSYNEQFF.

V and J are TRBV14 and TRBJ2-7; D is unresolved. Trimming took 0 bases from V and 0 from J, leaving 6 bases between them. This CDR3 spans 14 amino acids. The germline gives CDR1 SGHDN, CDR2 FVKESK. This CDR3 reads CASSQDIGSYEQYF. Written as DNA, the CDR3 is TGTGCCAGCAGCCAAGATATAGGCTCCTACGAGCAGTACTTC.

This chain uses TRBV27 with TRBJ2-7, with a possible D match to TRBD1 (6 bases). The germline CDR1 and CDR2 sequences are MNHEY and SMNVEV (reference sequence). This CDR3 has 14 amino acids. Trimming pared 2 bases from V and 2 bases from J, leaving 10 bases between. CDR3 sequence reads: CASSLGRGAYEQYF. The CDR3 DNA sequence: TGTGCCAGCAGTTTAGGCAGGGGCGCCTACGAGCAGTACTTC.

The rearrangement links TRBV4-1 to TRBJ1-3; no clear D gene. Trimming stripped 0 bases from V and 0 bases from J, with 6 bases between. Germline-derived CDR1 and CDR2 are MGHRA and YSYEKL. CDR3 length: 15 amino acids. CDR3 sequence (DNA): TGCGCCAGCAGCCAAGAGGACGTCTCTGGAAACACCATATATTTT. Residues: CASSQEDVSGNTIYF.

This clone was observed a single time. The chain employs TRBV30 and TRBJ1-2, with TRBD1 as a possible D gene (6 bases). The CDR3 sequence is 9 residues long. Trimming pared 5 bases from V and 9 bases from J, leaving 7 bases between. The V gene's germline CDR1 is GTSNPN and CDR2 SVGIG (reference sequence). The CDR3 DNA sequence: TGTGCCTGGGGGGACAGCTACACCTTC. Amino acid sequence: CAWGDSYTF. Looking up the rest from reference TRBV30 and TRBJ1-2 gives the full variable domain: SQTIHQWPATLVQPVGSPLSLECTVEGTSNPNLYWYRQAAGRGLQLLFYSVGIGQISSEVPQNLSASRPQDRQFILSSKKLLLSDSGFYLCAWGDSYTFGSGTRLTVV.